Listed below are T cell receptor beta chains from one sample, sequenced in a study of blood T cell repertoires in COVID-19. Produced via immunoSEQ multiplex PCR; TCRdb's table is partial and in-frame only. The sample has about 96,000 clones, 84% seen once; the top ten hold roughly 17%. Sequenced material: peripheral blood. Receptor source: a woman aged 60-70 years with acute or convalescent COVID-19. The CDR3 runs from the conserved cysteine through the conserved F or W. Clone size is given for some rows only: seen once, a few or many times, or a class if the clone is expanded.

size: NA; V: TRBV7-2; CDR3: CASSLPSTGINGYTF
size: NA; V: TRBV6-5; CDR3: CASSSPRTGSYGYTF
size: few; V: TRBV5-4; CDR3: CASSLQGTGIYEQYF
size: few; V: TRBV9; CDR3: CASSVDRGHYGYTF
size: NA; V: TRBV12-3/TRBV12-4; CDR3: CASSWGGLSYTF
size: NA; V: TRBV6-4; CDR3: CAPRGGLGRETQYF
size: NA; V: TRBV10-3; CDR3: CAISAGGDRDEQYF
size: many; V: TRBV11-2; CDR3: CASRPGIYRGRVRSYEQYF
size: NA; V: TRBV6-6; CDR3: CASSFRDRLFF
size: NA; V: TRBV7-2; CDR3: CASSLEGHGYTF
size: NA; V: TRBV29-1; CDR3: CSVAGTGTYEQYF
size: NA; V: TRBV12-3/TRBV12-4; CDR3: CASSFRVPIYF
size: NA; V: TRBV5-5; CDR3: CASLSPQGAGNGYTF
size: NA; V: TRBV25-1; CDR3: CASSGATYEQYF
size: once; V: TRBV5-6; CDR3: CASSAYRGDTGELFF
size: NA; V: TRBV11-2; CDR3: CASSSAPAGGSETQYF